Listed below are T cell receptor beta chains from one sample, sequenced in a study of graft-versus-host responses after intestinal transplantation. Clones were sequenced by immunoSEQ multiplex PCR, and TCRdb holds only the in-frame ones, with some missing. Among over 100,000 clones listed, about 93% were seen once. No antigen has been assigned to these receptors. Sample: unstimulated CD4+ T cells sorted from spleen or lymph node cells, taken before intestinal transplant. These receptors were collected from a human donor who received an intestinal transplant. CDR3s include the opening cysteine and the closing phenylalanine or tryptophan. Fields, in order: CDR3 DNA, CDR3 protein, clone size, J gene, V gene, D gene. The D gene is left open where the match is weak. Clone sizes are given selectively: once, few, many, or a class where the clone is expanded.

cdr3_nt: TGCAGTGCTATGCCCCTAGATACGCAGTATTTT
cdr3_aa: CSAMPLDTQYF
clone_size: -
j_call: TRBJ2-3
v_call: TRBV20-1
d_call: -

cdr3_nt: TGTGCCAGCAGCGTAGCTGTACGGGACCCCTTAGAGGACACCATATATTTT
cdr3_aa: CASSVAVRDPLEDTIYF
clone_size: -
j_call: TRBJ1-3
v_call: TRBV9
d_call: -

cdr3_nt: TGTGCCAGCAGCCAGGGGGGAGGGTGGGAGGAGACCCAGTACTTC
cdr3_aa: CASSQGGGWEETQYF
clone_size: -
j_call: TRBJ2-5
v_call: TRBV7-2
d_call: -

cdr3_nt: TGCGCCAGCAGCTTGGAGGGCCGCCCTTTCGTCTTC
cdr3_aa: CASSLEGRPFVF
clone_size: -
j_call: TRBJ2-1
v_call: TRBV5-1
d_call: -

cdr3_nt: TGTGCCAGCAGTTACTCTCGACAGGGGGCTCTGCATTTT
cdr3_aa: CASSYSRQGALHF
clone_size: -
j_call: TRBJ1-5
v_call: TRBV6-5
d_call: TRBD1

cdr3_nt: TGTGCCAGCTCACCCTCCTTAGGGTCCGGGTACCTCACAGATACGCAGTATTTT
cdr3_aa: CASSPSLGSGYLTDTQYF
clone_size: -
j_call: TRBJ2-3
v_call: TRBV18
d_call: -

cdr3_nt: TGTGCCACCAGCACGGGAGCGGGGAAATTAAACTATGGCTACACCTTC
cdr3_aa: CATSTGAGKLNYGYTF
clone_size: -
j_call: TRBJ1-2
v_call: TRBV15
d_call: -

cdr3_nt: TGTGCCAGCAGCTTAGCGTGGGCTAGCCGAGACAATGAGCAGTTCTTC
cdr3_aa: CASSLAWASRDNEQFF
clone_size: -
j_call: TRBJ2-1
v_call: TRBV11-1
d_call: -

cdr3_nt: TGTGCCAGCAGTTACTTCGAGGGGACGGGCGGGGAGCTGTTTTTT
cdr3_aa: CASSYFEGTGGELFF
clone_size: few
j_call: TRBJ2-2
v_call: TRBV6-5
d_call: -

cdr3_nt: TGCGCCAGCAGCTGGGGGACTAGCCCTGCCTACGAGCAGTACTTC
cdr3_aa: CASSWGTSPAYEQYF
clone_size: once
j_call: TRBJ2-7
v_call: TRBV5-1
d_call: TRBD2

cdr3_nt: TGTGCCAGCAGTGAATATCTTGGGGTAGAGACCCAGTACTTC
cdr3_aa: CASSEYLGVETQYF
clone_size: -
j_call: TRBJ2-5
v_call: TRBV25-1
d_call: -

cdr3_nt: TGTGCCAGTAGCCCAAGACAGGGGGGTCAGCCCCAGCATTTT
cdr3_aa: CASSPRQGGQPQHF
clone_size: -
j_call: TRBJ1-5
v_call: TRBV19
d_call: TRBD1

cdr3_nt: TGTGCCAGCAAGGGACTAGCGGAAAATGAGCAGTTCTTC
cdr3_aa: CASKGLAENEQFF
clone_size: -
j_call: TRBJ2-1
v_call: TRBV2
d_call: TRBD2

cdr3_nt: TGTGCCAGCAGCCAGAGAGAGGCCCCAGGCAATGAGCAGTTCTTC
cdr3_aa: CASSQREAPGNEQFF
clone_size: -
j_call: TRBJ2-1
v_call: TRBV6-5
d_call: -

cdr3_nt: TGTGCCTGGAGTGGGGCAGGAGGTGAAAAACTGTTTTTT
cdr3_aa: CAWSGAGGEKLFF
clone_size: -
j_call: TRBJ1-4
v_call: TRBV30
d_call: -

cdr3_nt: TGTGCCAGCACCTTCACAGGGCCCCCAGGCGAGCAGTACTTC
cdr3_aa: CASTFTGPPGEQYF
clone_size: -
j_call: TRBJ2-7
v_call: TRBV28
d_call: -

cdr3_nt: TGCAGCGTTGAGGGGCATAGCGGGACGGCAGATACGCAGTATTTT
cdr3_aa: CSVEGHSGTADTQYF
clone_size: -
j_call: TRBJ2-3
v_call: TRBV29-1
d_call: TRBD2

cdr3_nt: TGTGCCAGCAGTCCAATACGGGGGGCGGGAGGAGCTAGGGAGACCCAGTACTTC
cdr3_aa: CASSPIRGAGGARETQYF
clone_size: -
j_call: TRBJ2-5
v_call: TRBV2
d_call: TRBD2

cdr3_nt: TGTGCCAGCAGCTCGCCCCGGACGAACACTGAAGCTTTCTTT
cdr3_aa: CASSSPRTNTEAFF
clone_size: -
j_call: TRBJ1-1
v_call: TRBV7-9
d_call: -

cdr3_nt: TGTGCCAGCAGCTTGGGTAGGGACAGGGGGCGGACTGAAGCTTTCTTT
cdr3_aa: CASSLGRDRGRTEAFF
clone_size: -
j_call: TRBJ1-1
v_call: TRBV5-4
d_call: TRBD1

cdr3_nt: TGCGCCAGCAGTGTTCCCGACTCCAACGAGCAGTACTTC
cdr3_aa: CASSVPDSNEQYF
clone_size: -
j_call: TRBJ2-7
v_call: TRBV10-2
d_call: -

cdr3_nt: TGTGCCAGCAGCACTGGGACTAGCGGACCTTTCGAGCAGTACTTC
cdr3_aa: CASSTGTSGPFEQYF
clone_size: -
j_call: TRBJ2-7
v_call: TRBV7-2
d_call: TRBD2

cdr3_nt: TGTGCCAGCAGTTTATCAGGGACTAGCGGGGACAATGAGCAGTTCTTC
cdr3_aa: CASSLSGTSGDNEQFF
clone_size: -
j_call: TRBJ2-1
v_call: TRBV28
d_call: TRBD2

cdr3_nt: TGTGCCAGCAGCTTAACGGTGGGGAGCGGGGAGCTGTTTTTT
cdr3_aa: CASSLTVGSGELFF
clone_size: -
j_call: TRBJ2-2
v_call: TRBV7-3
d_call: -

cdr3_nt: TGTGCCAGCAGTTTACTCCCGGGACAACTGGGGCCTAATGAAAAACTGTTTTTT
cdr3_aa: CASSLLPGQLGPNEKLFF
clone_size: -
j_call: TRBJ1-4
v_call: TRBV27
d_call: -

cdr3_nt: TGCGCCAGCAGCTGGGCCGGGAGGGGGAATGAAAAACTGTTTTTT
cdr3_aa: CASSWAGRGNEKLFF
clone_size: once
j_call: TRBJ1-4
v_call: TRBV5-1
d_call: -

cdr3_nt: TGTGCTAGTGGTTTGGACGACAGGTACACTGAAGCTTTCTTT
cdr3_aa: CASGLDDRYTEAFF
clone_size: -
j_call: TRBJ1-1
v_call: TRBV12-5
d_call: -

cdr3_nt: TGTGCCAGCAGTCGGCAGGGAGGGAGCACAGATACGCAGTATTTT
cdr3_aa: CASSRQGGSTDTQYF
clone_size: -
j_call: TRBJ2-3
v_call: TRBV2
d_call: TRBD2

cdr3_nt: TGTGCCAGCAGTGAAAGGTCGGGATCCGAAGCTTTCTTT
cdr3_aa: CASSERSGSEAFF
clone_size: -
j_call: TRBJ1-1
v_call: TRBV6-1
d_call: -

cdr3_nt: TGTGCCTGGAGTGGAACGGGGAGGGCTGGCTACACCTTC
cdr3_aa: CAWSGTGRAGYTF
clone_size: -
j_call: TRBJ1-2
v_call: TRBV30
d_call: -

cdr3_nt: TGTGCCAGCAGCCAAACCCCAGGGGTCACTGAAGCTTTCTTT
cdr3_aa: CASSQTPGVTEAFF
clone_size: few
j_call: TRBJ1-1
v_call: TRBV7-3
d_call: -

cdr3_nt: TGTGCCAGCAGCCGTCGTTCGGGACAGGCTTTCTACGAGCAGTACTTC
cdr3_aa: CASSRRSGQAFYEQYF
clone_size: -
j_call: TRBJ2-7
v_call: TRBV27
d_call: TRBD1

cdr3_nt: TGTGCCAGCAGTTTAAATCCGGGACTAGCGGGGAGAGAGACCCAGTACTTC
cdr3_aa: CASSLNPGLAGRETQYF
clone_size: once
j_call: TRBJ2-5
v_call: TRBV27
d_call: TRBD2

cdr3_nt: TGTGCCAGCAGGTCGGACACCTCCTACGAGCAGTACTTC
cdr3_aa: CASRSDTSYEQYF
clone_size: -
j_call: TRBJ2-7
v_call: TRBV6-5
d_call: -

cdr3_nt: TGTGCCAGCAGTAAGGGGCGGGATGGGTACAATGAGCAGTTCTTC
cdr3_aa: CASSKGRDGYNEQFF
clone_size: few
j_call: TRBJ2-1
v_call: TRBV6-6
d_call: -

cdr3_nt: TGTGCCAGCAGTTTGGGACTAGCGGGACAAGAGACCCAGTACTTC
cdr3_aa: CASSLGLAGQETQYF
clone_size: -
j_call: TRBJ2-5
v_call: TRBV6-5
d_call: TRBD2

cdr3_nt: TGTGCCAGCAGCCTTTCCGGACTGGGAGCGAACTACGAGCAGTACTTC
cdr3_aa: CASSLSGLGANYEQYF
clone_size: -
j_call: TRBJ2-7
v_call: TRBV7-6
d_call: -

cdr3_nt: TGTGCCAGCAGGCCGCGAGAGGAGTACTTC
cdr3_aa: CASRPREEYF
clone_size: -
j_call: TRBJ2-7
v_call: TRBV6-4
d_call: -

cdr3_nt: TGTGCCAGCAGCCTCAGGGCGGATTTCTACGAGCAGTACTTC
cdr3_aa: CASSLRADFYEQYF
clone_size: -
j_call: TRBJ2-7
v_call: TRBV4-2
d_call: -

cdr3_nt: TGTGCCAGCAGCGACCTCCCGAAGGCTAGCGGGACAGATACGCAGTATTTT
cdr3_aa: CASSDLPKASGTDTQYF
clone_size: once
j_call: TRBJ2-3
v_call: TRBV9
d_call: TRBD2

cdr3_nt: TGTGCCAGCAGTTTCCTAGCGGGAGGGGGCTTCACAGATACGCAGTATTTT
cdr3_aa: CASSFLAGGGFTDTQYF
clone_size: -
j_call: TRBJ2-3
v_call: TRBV27
d_call: TRBD2

cdr3_nt: TGTGCCAGCAGCCAAGTGCGTACCTCCCAGCGGCCCTACACTGAAGCTTTCTTT
cdr3_aa: CASSQVRTSQRPYTEAFF
clone_size: -
j_call: TRBJ1-1
v_call: TRBV4-2
d_call: -

cdr3_nt: TGCGCCAGCAGAATAGCTTCTTACAATGAGCAGTTCTTC
cdr3_aa: CASRIASYNEQFF
clone_size: -
j_call: TRBJ2-1
v_call: TRBV5-1
d_call: -

cdr3_nt: TGCGCCAGCAGCTTCCAGGACAGGGTAGGCGAAAAACTGTTTTTT
cdr3_aa: CASSFQDRVGEKLFF
clone_size: -
j_call: TRBJ1-4
v_call: TRBV5-1
d_call: TRBD1

cdr3_nt: TGTGCCAGCACTCTGGGACAGGCCGCCCGCACAGATACGCAGTATTTT
cdr3_aa: CASTLGQAARTDTQYF
clone_size: -
j_call: TRBJ2-3
v_call: TRBV5-6
d_call: TRBD1

cdr3_nt: TGTGCCAGCAGCTTATCGGGGGCAGGTGAGCAGTTCTTC
cdr3_aa: CASSLSGAGEQFF
clone_size: once
j_call: TRBJ2-1
v_call: TRBV7-3
d_call: -

cdr3_nt: TGTGCCAGCAGGGACAGGGGATCTAGCACAGATACGCAGTATTTT
cdr3_aa: CASRDRGSSTDTQYF
clone_size: -
j_call: TRBJ2-3
v_call: TRBV27
d_call: TRBD1

cdr3_nt: TGTGCCAGCAGTTTAGCAGGGGCTCTGGGGGGCGAGCAGTACTTC
cdr3_aa: CASSLAGALGGEQYF
clone_size: -
j_call: TRBJ2-7
v_call: TRBV27
d_call: -

cdr3_nt: TGTGCCAGCAGCCCCGGGACTAGCGCCTACAATGAGCAGTTCTTC
cdr3_aa: CASSPGTSAYNEQFF
clone_size: -
j_call: TRBJ2-1
v_call: TRBV11-2
d_call: TRBD2

cdr3_nt: TGTGCCAGCAGCTTAGCAGGAATGAACACTGAAGCTTTCTTT
cdr3_aa: CASSLAGMNTEAFF
clone_size: -
j_call: TRBJ1-1
v_call: TRBV7-3
d_call: -

cdr3_nt: TGCGCCAGCAGCTCAACACTAGCGGGAGGTCAAGAGACCCAGTACTTC
cdr3_aa: CASSSTLAGGQETQYF
clone_size: -
j_call: TRBJ2-5
v_call: TRBV5-1
d_call: TRBD2

cdr3_nt: TGCGCCAGCAGACGTCAGGCAGATTTTTATGAAAAACTGTTTTTT
cdr3_aa: CASRRQADFYEKLFF
clone_size: -
j_call: TRBJ1-4
v_call: TRBV5-1
d_call: -

cdr3_nt: TGTGCCAGCAGTGAAGAGGGGCGGGAGCAGTACTTC
cdr3_aa: CASSEEGREQYF
clone_size: -
j_call: TRBJ2-7
v_call: TRBV6-5
d_call: -

cdr3_nt: TGTGCCAGCAGTTACAGAGGAGTATCAGACACCGGGGAGCTGTTTTTT
cdr3_aa: CASSYRGVSDTGELFF
clone_size: -
j_call: TRBJ2-2
v_call: TRBV6-7
d_call: -

cdr3_nt: TGTGCCAGTGCTTATAGCAATCAGCCCCAGCATTTT
cdr3_aa: CASAYSNQPQHF
clone_size: -
j_call: TRBJ1-5
v_call: TRBV28
d_call: -

cdr3_nt: TGCGCCAGCAGCTTGACCCCACCGGGAGGGTCAGGAGAGCAGTTCTTC
cdr3_aa: CASSLTPPGGSGEQFF
clone_size: -
j_call: TRBJ2-1
v_call: TRBV5-1
d_call: TRBD2

cdr3_nt: TGTGCCATCAGTGAGACGACTAGCGGCTCCTACAATGAGCAGTTCTTC
cdr3_aa: CAISETTSGSYNEQFF
clone_size: once
j_call: TRBJ2-1
v_call: TRBV10-3
d_call: TRBD2

cdr3_nt: TGTGCCACCAGCAGAGTACCGGGACAGGCCTACGAGCAGTACTTC
cdr3_aa: CATSRVPGQAYEQYF
clone_size: -
j_call: TRBJ2-7
v_call: TRBV15
d_call: TRBD1

cdr3_nt: TGTGCCAGCAGCTTAGTAGCGGGAGTGTCTGGAAACACCATATATTTT
cdr3_aa: CASSLVAGVSGNTIYF
clone_size: -
j_call: TRBJ1-3
v_call: TRBV11-2
d_call: -